One and the same sample provided the 8 T cell receptor beta chains below, sequenced in a study of vaccination and CD4 T cells after COVID-19. These receptors' targets are unknown. Sequence data for DNA of cultured CD4+ T cells were generated by the Oncomine TCR Beta short-read assay. TCRdb recomputed calls from the PCR reads with MiXCR, one row per CDR3 protein. The table lists 5,500 to 6,500 distinct CDR3 sequences, roughly 27% of them singletons. Treatment reported: roughly 10-day PBMC culture with coronavirus spike peptide pools or control peptides (ViraFEST assay). One should note that the unexposed donor's CD4+ T cells were collected before the COVID-19 pandemic (2011-2018). The specimen was CD4+ T cells from blood, cultured in vitro. Receptor source: a human donor in good health.

The rearrangement uses TRBV11-2 and TRBJ1-2; no reliable D call. The CDR3 length is 12 residues. Trimming removed 5 bases from V and 3 bases from J, with 7 bases in between. CDR1 is SGHAT and CDR2 is FQNNGV in the germline V gene. The DNA for the CDR3 is TGTGCCAGCAGCCGGGAGGACTATGGCTACACCTTC. Residues: CASSREDYGYTF.

The sample holds one count of this clonotype. The V and J genes are TRBV6-1 and TRBJ1-2, with no clear D. The germline gives CDR1 MNHNS, CDR2 SASEGT. CDR3 length equals 12 residues. The V and J ends lost 7 bases and 8 bases respectively, with 14 bases between them. This CDR3 is CASTGYFSGYTF. The CDR3 coding sequence is TGTGCCAGCACGGGGTATTTCTCCGGCTACACCTTC.

This clonotype was detected only a few times. This chain links TRBV10-1 with TRBJ2-1; tentatively, D is TRBD2 (6 bases). Trimming removed 6 bases from V and 7 bases from J, with 10 bases in between. CDR3 size: 12 residues. From germline, CDR1 is WNHNN and CDR2 SYGVQD (reference sequence). CDR3 in DNA: TGCGCCAGCAGCATGGGGAGGAATGAGCAGTTCTTC. Translated, it gives CASSMGRNEQFF.

The sample holds a few counts of this clonotype. The genes are TRBV7-6 and TRBJ2-7; D uncertain. V lost 5 bases, J lost 0 bases, and 8 bases lay in between. CDR1 is SGHVS and CDR2 is FNYEAQ in the germline V gene. The CDR3 is made up of 13 amino acids. CDR3 region: CASSTTASYEQYF. The CDR3 region has the DNA TGTGCCAGCAGCACGACCGCCTCCTACGAGCAGTACTTC. Filled out from reference TRBV7-6 and TRBJ2-7, the complete variable domain reads GAGVSQSPRYKVTKRGQDVALRCDPISGHVSLYWYRQALGQGPEFLTYFNYEAQQDKSGLPNDRFSAERPEGSISTLTIQRTEQRDSAMYRCASSTTASYEQYFGPGTRLTVT.

The gene calls are TRBV9 and TRBJ2-5, with 9 bases lining up with TRBD1. The CDR3 spans 15 residues. Germline assignment: CDR1 SGDLS and CDR2 YYNGEE. Trimming took 3 bases from V and 4 from J; bases not matched to a gene: 7. CDR3 bases: TGTGCCAGCAGCGCCGACAGGGGGGGAGTAGAGACCCAGTACTTC. Its protein is CASSADRGGVETQYF.

A few counts support this clonotype. This rearrangement joins TRBV21-1 to TRBJ1-1; the D call in the table, TRBD1, was not verified against the DNA. TRBV21-1 is annotated as a pseudogene. This CDR3 is 16 amino acids long. The CDR3 region has the DNA TGTGCCAGCAGCCATTCGGGGGGGCGATTCTGCACTGAAGCTTTCTTT. It codes for CASSHSGGRFCTEAFF.

There are a few counts of this clonotype. The CDR3 DNA is TGTGCCAGCAGCCTGGAGGTTGGGGGCTACACCTTC. This encodes CASSLEVGGYTF. V gene TRBV5-4 combines with J gene TRBJ1-2; the D is unclear. Germline values: CDR1 SGHNT, CDR2 YYREEE (reference sequence). V was cut by 4 bases and J by 8 bases, with 12 bases left in between. This CDR3 is built from 12 residues.

The rearrangement joins TRBV2 to TRBJ2-3; no firm D call. This CDR3 is 11 amino acids long. V was cut by 0 bases and J by 6 bases, with 1 base left in between. Germline lookup yields CDR1 SNHLY and CDR2 FYNNEI. CDR3 nucleotide sequence: TGTGCCAGCAGTGAAGCCGATACGCAGTATTTT. Translating gives CASSEADTQYF.